Sequencing of this T cell receptor beta chain was carried out in a study of T cell responses to AZD1222 COVID-19 vaccine. Sequencing was performed with immunoSEQ multiplex PCR; in TCRdb, only in-frame clones are kept and a portion is missing. The table has fewer than 150,000 clones, approximately 93% seen once; the top ten hold roughly 0.91%. There are a few counts of this clone. Trimming cost V 2 bases and J 8 bases, with 9 bases left between them. The CDR3 is 12 residues long. This rearrangement joins TRBV12-3 or TRBV12-4 to TRBJ1-2, with D uncertain. Sample: peripheral blood, taken on day 0 of AZD1222 vaccination. This TCR came from an adult in good health. Written as DNA, the CDR3 is TGTGCCAGCAGTTTAAACGGAAACGGCTACACCTTC. Amino acid sequence: CASSLNGNGYTF.